These 31 T cell receptor beta chains originate from one sample sequenced in a study of blood T cell repertoires in COVID-19. The data were produced by immunoSEQ multiplex PCR, yet TCRdb's version contains in-frame clones alone and is incomplete. This table holds more than 200,000 clones, 70% to 90% found once. Sequencing input: peripheral blood. Receptor source: a man between 18 and 35 years old with active or convalescent COVID-19.

The chain couples TRBV4-3 to TRBJ1-2; D may be TRBD1 (6 bases). CDR1 is LGHNA and CDR2 is YSLEER in the germline V gene. Trimming stripped 1 base from V and 7 bases from J, with 10 bases between. This CDR3 spans 13 amino acids. Here the CDR3 reads CASSQVQGGGYTF. The CDR3 DNA follows: TGCGCCAGCAGCCAAGTACAGGGCGGTGGCTACACCTTC.

The rearrangement links TRBV9 to TRBJ2-7; TRBD2 agrees at 8 bases. J lost 5 bases, V lost 0 bases, and 1 base had no gene match. This CDR3 has 13 residues. Germline V CDR1 and CDR2: SGDLS, YYNGEE. The CDR3 sequence: CASSVAGGDEQYF. The CDR3 DNA is TGTGCCAGCAGCGTAGCGGGAGGGGACGAGCAGTACTTC. Using reference TRBV9 and TRBJ2-7 for the parts outside the CDR3, the full variable domain is DSGVTQTPKHLITATGQRVTLRCSPRSGDLSVYWYQQSLDQGLQFLIQYYNGEERAKGNILERFSAQQFPDLHSELNLSSLELGDSALYFCASSVAGGDEQYFGPGTRLTVT.

The rearrangement uses TRBV20-1 and TRBJ2-5, with 14 bases identical to TRBD2. The trim removed 3 bases at V and 5 bases at J, leaving 8 bases unmatched. Germline CDR1 DFQATT, CDR2 SNEGSKA (reference sequence). The CDR3 totals 16 residues. The CDR3 DNA sequence: TGCAGTGCTAGTGGGACTAGCGGGGGCCTCGCGGAGACCCAGTACTTC. Its translation: CSASGTSGGLAETQYF.

The genes are TRBV7-2 and TRBJ2-1; D is undetermined. This CDR3 is built from 16 residues. Trimming stripped 7 bases from V and 4 bases from J, with 20 bases between. Germline CDR1 reads SGHTA; CDR2 reads FQGNSA. The CDR3 loop is CASTTSPAGSYNEQFF. In DNA, the CDR3 is TGTGCCAGCACTACATCGCCGGCAGGTTCTTACAATGAGCAGTTCTTC.

The CDR3 region is CASSPTRGRGGPDTGELFF. The CDR3 coding sequence is TGTGCCAGCAGCCCAACTCGGGGGCGGGGGGGCCCGGACACCGGGGAGCTGTTTTTT. V gene TRBV5-5 combines with J gene TRBJ2-2, with 9 positions matching TRBD2. Per the germline V gene, CDR1 is SGHKS and CDR2 is YYEKEE (reference sequence). The CDR3 spans 19 residues. With V trimmed by 4 bases and J by 3 bases, 16 bases remained unmatched.

The chain links TRBV19 to TRBJ1-1; D uncertain. CDR3 size: 14 residues. Germline V gene lookup returns CDR1 LNHDA and CDR2 SQIVND (reference sequence). Between the trimmed V and J ends, which lost 3 bases and 0 bases, there was a span of 8 bases. CDR3 DNA: TGTGCCAGTAGTATTAACAGCATGAACACTGAAGCTTTCTTT. This translates into CASSINSMNTEAFF.

This chain links TRBV24-1 with TRBJ2-7, with D possibly being TRBD1 (5 bases). Germline V gene lookup returns CDR1 KGHDR and CDR2 SFDVKD. The CDR3 extends over 18 amino acids. Trimming removed 0 bases from V and 3 bases from J, with 20 bases in between. The CDR3 here is CATSDLLPPEDTNYEQYF. In nucleotides, the CDR3 is TGTGCCACCAGTGATTTGCTTCCGCCCGAGGACACCAACTACGAGCAGTACTTC.

The chain combines TRBV18 with TRBJ1-1; maybe TRBD1 (5 bases). Germline CDR1 reads KGHSH; CDR2 reads LQKENI. With 5 bases removed from V and 3 bases from J, the gap between germline ends came to 10 bases. The CDR3 length is 13 residues. This chain's CDR3 is CASSSSGDTEAFF. The CDR3 DNA follows: TGTGCCAGCTCAAGTTCGGGGGACACTGAAGCTTTCTTT. The variable domain in full, with the rest retrieved from reference TRBV18 and TRBJ1-1, is NAGVMQNPRHLVRRRGQEARLRCSPMKGHSHVYWYRQLPEEGLKFMVYLQKENIIDESGMPKERFSAEFPKEGPSILRIQQVVRGDSAAYFCASSSSGDTEAFFGQGTRLTVV.

The rearrangement links TRBV24-1 to TRBJ1-2; TRBD1 matches at 8 bases. V gave up 4 bases and J gave up 1 base; unmatched junction bases: 1. The CDR3 contains 14 residues. Per the germline V gene, CDR1 is KGHDR and CDR2 is SFDVKD. CDR3 residues: CATSEDRDNYGYTF. DNA for the CDR3: TGTGCCACCAGTGAGGACAGGGATAACTATGGCTACACCTTC.

The V and J genes are TRBV5-5 and TRBJ1-3; TRBD1 might be the D (6 bases). V lost 4 bases to trimming and J lost 4 bases, with 21 bases between them. The length of the CDR3 is 17 residues. Germline V CDR1 and CDR2: SGHKS, YYEKEE (reference sequence). As DNA, the CDR3 is TGTGCCAGCAGCCAAATACTGGTAACAGGGTTCGGAAACACCATATATTTT. Translation gives CASSQILVTGFGNTIYF.

The J gene is TRBJ2-7, the V gene TRBV6-5; 14 bases fit TRBD2. Looked up from germline, CDR1 is MNHEY and CDR2 is SVGAGI. V lost 8 bases, J lost 5 bases, and 2 bases stayed unmatched. The CDR3 consists of 13 residues. The CDR3 sequence is CASLGLAGDEQYF. As DNA, the CDR3 is TGTGCCAGCCTGGGACTAGCGGGAGACGAGCAGTACTTC.

The CDR3 spells CASSVVAGVTDTQYF. The CDR3 DNA reads as TGTGCCAGCAGCGTAGTTGCGGGGGTCACAGATACGCAGTATTTT. The V gene is TRBV9, the J gene TRBJ2-3; 7 bases fit TRBD2. This CDR3 spans 15 amino acids. CDR1 and CDR2 (germline): SGDLS, YYNGEE. V was clipped by 0 bases and J by 2 bases; unmatched bases: 3.

The V gene is TRBV7-2, the J gene TRBJ2-1; 8 positions match TRBD2. The CDR3 is made up of 16 amino acids. The V segment lost 5 bases and the J segment 6 bases; nucleotides outside the gene matches: 12. Germline V lookup: CDR1 SGHTA, CDR2 FQGNSA. CDR3 loop: CASSPSGGAKRNEQFF. The CDR3 nucleotides are TGTGCCAGCAGCCCGTCGGGGGGGGCCAAGCGCAATGAGCAGTTCTTC.

J is TRBJ1-5 and V is TRBV28; D unresolved. The length of the CDR3 is 14 residues. The V and J ends lost 6 bases and 6 bases respectively, with 15 bases between them. Germline V gene data show CDR1 as MDHEN and CDR2 as SYDVKM. As DNA, the CDR3 is TGTGCCAGCAGCCCCGGTGAGAGTAGTCAGCCCCAGCATTTT. Amino acids: CASSPGESSQPQHF.

This chain uses TRBV4-1 with TRBJ2-5; TRBD2 aligns across 8 bases. From germline, CDR1 is MGHRA and CDR2 YSYEKL. With 0 bases clipped from V and 1 base from J, the junction kept 7 bases outside the gene matches. This CDR3 region has 17 residues. DNA of the CDR3: TGCGCCAGCAGCCAAGATTTGGGACTAGGCATCCAAGAGACCCAGTACTTC. Translating it yields CASSQDLGLGIQETQYF.

The chain combines TRBV19 with TRBJ1-4, with D possibly being TRBD1 (6 bases). Germline CDR1 reads LNHDA; CDR2 reads SQIVND (reference sequence). V shed 6 bases and J shed 1 base, with 12 bases lying between them. This CDR3 is built from 15 residues. The CDR3 spells CASSSQGKTNEKLFF. In DNA, the CDR3 is TGTGCCAGTAGCTCGCAGGGGAAAACTAATGAAAAACTGTTTTTT.

The rearrangement links TRBV10-3 to TRBJ2-4, with D possibly being TRBD2 (6 bases). In germline, CDR1 is ENHRY, CDR2 SYGVKD. CDR3 length: 15 amino acids. Trimming pared 7 bases from V and 3 bases from J, leaving 16 bases between. The CDR3 region is CAIKAASDGKNIQYF. The CDR3, as DNA: TGTGCCATCAAGGCGGCTAGCGATGGCAAAAACATTCAGTACTTC.

The rearrangement uses TRBV4-3 and TRBJ1-5, with a weak D call TRBD1 (6 bases). This CDR3 is built from 15 residues. In germline, CDR1 is LGHNA, CDR2 YSLEER. V was shortened by 0 bases and J by 3 bases, with 9 bases between the two germline ends. This CDR3 is CASSQERQDNQPQHF. CDR3 coding DNA: TGCGCCAGCAGCCAAGAACGACAGGACAATCAGCCCCAGCATTTT.

This chain connects TRBV4-2 to TRBJ2-5, with a weak D call TRBD2 (5 bases). Germline V gene data show CDR1 as LGHNA and CDR2 as YNFKEQ. The CDR3 spans 13 residues. V dropped 4 bases and J dropped 5 bases, with 11 bases sitting between them. CDR3 sequence reads: CASSLTILETQYF. CDR3 bases: TGTGCCAGCAGCCTGACTATTCTGGAGACCCAGTACTTC.

This rearrangement joins TRBV5-1 to TRBJ2-3; 8 bases match TRBD2. V shed 0 bases and J 1 base; nucleotides not matched to a gene: 4. The CDR3 totals 16 residues. Germline V gene data show CDR1 as SGHRS and CDR2 as YFSETQ. The CDR3 region has the DNA TGCGCCAGCAGCTTGGAGCGGCGGGGGGGCACAGATACGCAGTATTTT. This sequence encodes CASSLERRGGTDTQYF.

This chain connects TRBV19 to TRBJ1-4, with 7 nucleotides matching TRBD1. Unmatched junction bases numbered 5, after V lost 4 bases and J lost 3 bases. The germline V gene encodes CDR1 LNHDA and CDR2 SQIVND (reference sequence). The CDR3 has 15 residues. As DNA, the CDR3 is TGTGCCAGTAGTACCAACAGGGGAGCTAATGAAAAACTGTTTTTT. Its translation: CASSTNRGANEKLFF. The full variable domain, completed using reference TRBV19 and TRBJ1-4, is DGGITQSPKYLFRKEGQNVTLSCEQNLNHDAMYWYRQDPGQGLRLIYYSQIVNDFQKGDIAEGYSVSREKKESFPLTVTSAQKNPTAFYLCASSTNRGANEKLFFGSGTQLSVL.

This chain links TRBV18 with TRBJ2-7; D might be TRBD1 (5 bases). Trimming took 0 bases from V and 7 from J, leaving 13 bases between them. Per the germline V gene, CDR1 is KGHSH and CDR2 is LQKENI. The CDR3 has 14 residues. The CDR3 sequence: CASSPPGRVREQYF. The CDR3 DNA reads as TGTGCCAGCTCACCACCGGGCAGGGTTAGGGAGCAGTACTTC.

CDR3 DNA sequence: TGTGCCAGCAGTTCCCCCGGACTAGCGGAGGCAGATACGCAGTATTTT. Protein: CASSSPGLAEADTQYF. The chain joins TRBV6-2 or TRBV6-3 to TRBJ2-3; 10 bases map to TRBD2. V lost 4 bases to trimming and J lost 4 bases; unmatched junction nucleotides: 8. Germline CDR1 reads MNHEY; CDR2 reads SVGEGT. The CDR3 contains 16 residues.

This clone was seen only once. Additional DNA sequences in this sample encode the identical CDR3. This chain uses TRBV10-3 with TRBJ1-5, with TRBD1 matching over 8 bases. V lost 2 bases to trimming and J lost 4 bases; unmatched junction nucleotides: 1. The CDR3 totals 14 residues. The germline V gene encodes CDR1 ENHRY and CDR2 SYGVKD. The CDR3 loop reads CAISETGGNQPQHF. The CDR3 bases are TGTGCCATCAGTGAGACAGGGGGGAATCAGCCCCAGCATTTT.

The sample holds one count of this clone. The chain joins TRBV19 to TRBJ2-3, with 9 nucleotides matching TRBD1. This CDR3 is built from 15 residues. J was trimmed by 5 bases and V by 3 bases; bases with no gene match: 6. Germline V gene sequence: CDR1 LNHDA, CDR2 SQIVND (reference sequence). DNA of the CDR3: TGTGCCAGTAGTATCCCGGGACAGGGAGAAGATACGCAGTATTTT. As protein: CASSIPGQGEDTQYF.

Here the CDR3 DNA reads TGTGCCAGCAGTGAATATAAAAGCGGGAGGGGCAATGAGCAGTTCTTC. It codes for CASSEYKSGRGNEQFF. This chain uses TRBV25-1 with TRBJ2-1; TRBD2 matches 10 bases. The germline CDR1 and CDR2 sequences are MGHDK and SYGVNS. The V gene end was trimmed by 0 bases and the J gene end by 6 bases; junction bases not matched to a gene: 5. The CDR3 spans 16 residues.

V and J are TRBV27 and TRBJ2-7, with 7 bases identical to TRBD1. The CDR3 loop spans 16 amino acids. V lost 6 bases, J lost 5 bases, and 16 bases stayed unmatched. CDR1 is MNHEY, CDR2 SMNVEV, per germline (reference sequence). DNA for the CDR3: TGTGCCAGCAGACAAGACAGGGCCTCTGAGGAGGACGAGCAGTACTTC. It specifies CASRQDRASEEDEQYF.

The rearrangement joins TRBV5-6 to TRBJ2-1, with D maybe TRBD2 (6 bases). The germline gives CDR1 SGHDT, CDR2 YYEEEE. Trimming shortened V by 4 bases and J by 0 bases, and 14 bases separated the two germline ends. This CDR3 is built from 16 residues. CDR3 protein: CASSPPAAGSYNEQFF. In nucleotides, the CDR3 is TGTGCCAGCAGCCCGCCGGCAGCGGGCTCCTACAATGAGCAGTTCTTC.

The V and J genes are TRBV5-1 and TRBJ2-1; TRBD2 aligns across 10 bases. The V segment lost 0 bases and the J segment 3 bases; nucleotides outside the gene matches: 3. This CDR3 is built from 16 residues. The germline V gene has CDR1 SGHRS and CDR2 YFSETQ. The CDR3 protein is CASSLGGLADYNEQFF. CDR3 nucleotide sequence: TGCGCCAGCAGCTTGGGCGGACTAGCGGACTACAATGAGCAGTTCTTC.

This clone occurred once. The gene calls are TRBV5-1 and TRBJ2-7; 10 bases are a match to TRBD1. The CDR3 has 15 residues. The germline CDR1 and CDR2 sequences are SGHRS and YFSETQ. Trimming cost V 0 bases and J 4 bases; bases outside gene matches: 4. The CDR3 DNA follows: TGCGCCAGCAGCTTGGACGGGACAGGGGTATACGAGCAGTACTTC. Its protein product is CASSLDGTGVYEQYF.

The rearrangement joins TRBV4-3 to TRBJ1-1; perhaps TRBD1 as D (5 bases). V lost 3 bases, J lost 4 bases, and 12 bases lay in between. The CDR3 has 14 residues. The germline V gene has CDR1 LGHNA and CDR2 YSLEER. In DNA, the CDR3 is TGCGCCAGCAGCCAGGGACTTTCGAGCACTGAAGCTTTCTTT. Amino acids: CASSQGLSSTEAFF.